The next 2 T cell receptor beta chains were all read from a single sample in a study of response to subunit inactivated influenza vaccine (dated 2018 in TCRdb). Library preparation used RT-PCR. Instrument on record: Illumina HiSeq 2500. TCRdb trimmed public reads at Q25 via fastp, called clones via MiXCR and kept in-frame beta chains. Each entry is one CDR3 protein sequence, shown with its most common DNA and genes. The sample yields about 620,000 distinct CDR3 sequences; 11% were counted once. The ten largest make up roughly 9.6% of the sample. These data were also reused for a study on T cells expressing NK-cell markers. The second study also describes: The TCR beta cDNA libraries were made using 5'RACE template switching, a step that added both a universal primer site and unique molecular identifiers.

The sample here was PBMCs from blood, taken on the day of vaccination. Receptors were obtained from a middle-aged man who received an inactivated influenza vaccine. Donor details come from another sample of the same person, matched by shared clones.

The table lists this clonotype with a few counts. CDR3 DNA sequence: TGTGCCAGCCCGGGGACTAGCGGGATATCCTACGAGCAGTACTTC. Translation: CASPGTSGISYEQYF. V and J are TRBV5-8 and TRBJ2-7; 13 nucleotides align to TRBD2. The CDR3 is 15 amino acids. Germline CDR1 SGHTS, CDR2 YDEGEE. After removal of 7 bases from V and 1 base from J, the junction contained 5 bases not matched to a gene. The full variable domain, its missing parts supplied by reference TRBV5-8 and TRBJ2-7, is EAGVTQSPTHLIKTRGQQATLRCSPISGHTSVYWYQQALGLGLQFLLWYDEGEERNRGNFPPRFSGRQFPNYSSELNVNALELEDSALYLCASPGTSGISYEQYFGPGTRLTVT.

This clonotype was counted many times. The chain employs TRBV4-3 and TRBJ1-2; TRBD1 agrees at 8 bases. The length of the CDR3 is 13 residues. Germline V gene sequence: CDR1 LGHNA, CDR2 YSLEER. J was trimmed by 6 bases and V by 6 bases; bases with no gene match: 6. CDR3 amino acids: CASSLTGVHGYTF. CDR3 bases: TGCGCCAGCAGTCTGACAGGGGTTCATGGCTACACCTTC.